This T cell receptor (beta chain) derives from a study of T cell repertoires in ileal Crohn's disease. Study-level background: At surgery, 35% of patients smoked, with median disease duration roughly 7.7 years. About half received postoperative treatment, some ten with thiopurines and 15 to 20 anti-TNF.

Study-wide points: Clonal expansions were more frequent in active smokers than non-smokers at surgery. Compared with CD4 T cells, sorted CD8 cells carried more expanded clones.

This table comes from immunoSEQ multiplex PCR, and its TCRdb copy is limited to in-frame clones, with some not included. The data contain some 15,000 clones, under 90% of them singletons. This CDR3 is 16 amino acids long. V shed 4 bases and J shed 1 base, with 14 bases lying between them. Germline V lookup: CDR1 MNHEY, CDR2 SMNVEV (reference sequence). On this clone itself: Its antigen is not identified.

The TCR originated in an adult with Crohn's disease. This chain connects TRBV27 to TRBJ1-5, with D maybe TRBD1 (6 bases). The sequenced material came from ileal tissue. CDR3 bases: TGTGCCAGCAGTTCAACAGGGAGGGGGAGCAATCAGCCCCAGCATTTT. Its translation is CASSSTGRGSNQPQHF.